Listed below are T cell receptor beta chains from one sample, sequenced in a study of shared clonotypes between healthy human individuals. Method: immunoSEQ multiplex PCR; TCRdb's copy keeps in-frame clones and lacks some. The profile covers 2 million to 2.5 million clones, with approximately 94% appearing a single time and around 0.13% taken by the ten largest. The sample consisted of naive CD4+ T cells sorted from blood. The receptors were gathered from a man between 18 and 35 years old in good health. Both conserved end residues are part of each CDR3. D genes are given only for firm matches. A row's size may be missing; if present it is once, few, many or a size class.

abundance: -
v_gene: TRBV4-1
j_gene: TRBJ1-5
d_gene: -
CDR3aa: CASSQDRGSQPQHF
CDR3nt: TGCGCCAGCAGCCAAGATCGGGGGAGTCAGCCCCAGCATTTT

abundance: -
v_gene: TRBV2
j_gene: TRBJ2-1
d_gene: -
CDR3aa: CASKKESYNEQFF
CDR3nt: TGTGCCAGCAAAAAGGAGTCCTACAATGAGCAGTTCTTC

abundance: -
v_gene: TRBV6-6
j_gene: TRBJ1-6
d_gene: -
CDR3aa: CASNQDNSPLHF
CDR3nt: TGTGCCAGCAACCAAGATAATTCACCCCTCCACTTT

abundance: -
v_gene: TRBV9
j_gene: TRBJ2-7
d_gene: TRBD1
CDR3aa: CASSDSGTERTQYF
CDR3nt: TGTGCCAGCAGTGACTCCGGGACAGAGCGTACCCAGTACTTC

abundance: -
v_gene: TRBV6-5
j_gene: TRBJ1-1
d_gene: -
CDR3aa: CASSYSGLNTEAFF
CDR3nt: TGTGCCAGCAGTTACTCGGGCCTCAACACTGAAGCTTTCTTT

abundance: -
v_gene: TRBV5-3
j_gene: TRBJ2-7
d_gene: -
CDR3aa: CARSSLSPTSSYEQYF
CDR3nt: TGTGCCAGAAGCTCCCTCAGTCCAACTTCCTCCTACGAGCAGTACTTC

abundance: -
v_gene: TRBV6-5
j_gene: TRBJ1-5
d_gene: -
CDR3aa: CASRKLNSNQPQHF
CDR3nt: TGTGCCAGCCGCAAACTGAATAGCAATCAGCCCCAGCATTTT

abundance: -
v_gene: TRBV4-3
j_gene: TRBJ2-3
d_gene: TRBD2
CDR3aa: CASSQDASGGIDTQYF
CDR3nt: TGCGCCAGCAGCCAAGATGCTAGCGGAGGAATAGATACGCAGTATTTT

abundance: -
v_gene: TRBV7-2
j_gene: TRBJ2-1
d_gene: TRBD2
CDR3aa: CASSPRTSGAQFF
CDR3nt: TGTGCCAGCAGCCCCCGGACTAGCGGGGCCCAGTTCTTC

abundance: -
v_gene: TRBV7-2
j_gene: TRBJ2-6
d_gene: TRBD1
CDR3aa: CASSRGQGVSGANVLTF
CDR3nt: TGTGCCAGCAGCAGAGGACAGGGGGTCTCTGGGGCCAACGTCCTGACTTTC

abundance: -
v_gene: TRBV4-1
j_gene: TRBJ1-6
d_gene: -
CDR3aa: CASSQEGAGNSPLHF
CDR3nt: TGCGCCAGCAGCCAAGAAGGGGCTGGAAATTCACCCCTCCACTTT

abundance: -
v_gene: TRBV27
j_gene: TRBJ1-6
d_gene: -
CDR3aa: CASSLFPDSPLHF
CDR3nt: TGTGCCAGCAGTTTATTTCCGGATTCACCCCTCCACTTT

abundance: -
v_gene: TRBV11-2
j_gene: TRBJ2-7
d_gene: -
CDR3aa: CASSLDTTDYEQYF
CDR3nt: TGTGCCAGCAGCTTAGATACGACAGACTACGAGCAGTACTTC

abundance: -
v_gene: TRBV6-1
j_gene: TRBJ2-1
d_gene: -
CDR3aa: CASSEAASRGYNEQFF
CDR3nt: TGTGCCAGCAGTGAAGCTGCGTCAAGGGGATACAATGAGCAGTTCTTC

abundance: -
v_gene: TRBV10-2
j_gene: TRBJ1-1
d_gene: TRBD1
CDR3aa: CATEGARDTEAFF
CDR3nt: TGCGCCACCGAGGGGGCGCGGGACACTGAAGCTTTCTTT

abundance: many
v_gene: TRBV7-6
j_gene: TRBJ2-2
d_gene: -
CDR3aa: CASSAPSATGELFF
CDR3nt: TGTGCCAGCAGTGCCCCATCCGCCACCGGGGAGCTGTTTTTT

abundance: -
v_gene: TRBV9
j_gene: TRBJ2-1
d_gene: TRBD2
CDR3aa: CASSPGTSGSGSYNEQFF
CDR3nt: TGTGCCAGCAGCCCCGGGACTAGCGGGAGTGGCTCCTACAATGAGCAGTTCTTC

abundance: -
v_gene: TRBV5-1
j_gene: TRBJ2-4
d_gene: -
CDR3aa: CASSLELMSYKNIQYF
CDR3nt: TGCGCCAGCAGCTTGGAATTGATGAGTTATAAAAACATTCAGTACTTC

abundance: -
v_gene: TRBV7-9
j_gene: TRBJ1-5
d_gene: -
CDR3aa: CASSAGDGRNQPQHF
CDR3nt: TGTGCCAGCAGCGCTGGGGACGGCCGCAATCAGCCCCAGCATTTT

abundance: -
v_gene: TRBV9
j_gene: TRBJ2-3
d_gene: -
CDR3aa: CASSVGSGLSTDTQYF
CDR3nt: TGTGCCAGCAGCGTAGGTAGCGGACTAAGCACAGATACGCAGTATTTT

abundance: -
v_gene: TRBV7-8
j_gene: TRBJ2-4
d_gene: -
CDR3aa: CASSRRGTDSAKNIQYF
CDR3nt: TGTGCCAGCAGCCGTAGGGGGACGGACTCAGCCAAAAACATTCAGTACTTC

abundance: once
v_gene: TRBV30
j_gene: TRBJ1-1
d_gene: -
CDR3aa: CAGHLNTEAFF
CDR3nt: TGTGCCGGACACTTGAACACTGAAGCTTTCTTT

abundance: -
v_gene: TRBV6-1
j_gene: TRBJ2-1
d_gene: -
CDR3aa: CASSEAWQNEQFF
CDR3nt: TGTGCCAGCAGTGAAGCCTGGCAGAATGAGCAGTTCTTC

abundance: -
v_gene: TRBV5-1
j_gene: TRBJ1-1
d_gene: -
CDR3aa: CASSLAAIQNTEAFF
CDR3nt: TGCGCCAGCAGCTTGGCTGCGATCCAGAACACTGAAGCTTTCTTT

abundance: -
v_gene: TRBV6-1
j_gene: TRBJ1-2
d_gene: -
CDR3aa: CASSELGALYGYTF
CDR3nt: TGTGCCAGCAGTGAATTGGGGGCCCTCTATGGCTACACCTTC

abundance: once
v_gene: TRBV2
j_gene: TRBJ2-5
d_gene: -
CDR3aa: CAKGSQETQYF
CDR3nt: TGTGCCAAGGGTTCACAAGAGACCCAGTACTTC

abundance: -
v_gene: TRBV11-3
j_gene: TRBJ2-3
d_gene: TRBD1
CDR3aa: CASSPRQGATDTQYF
CDR3nt: TGTGCCAGCAGCCCTAGACAGGGGGCAACAGATACGCAGTATTTT

abundance: -
v_gene: TRBV5-4
j_gene: TRBJ2-1
d_gene: TRBD2
CDR3aa: CASSLVSGAYNEQFF
CDR3nt: TGTGCCAGCAGCTTGGTTAGCGGGGCCTACAATGAGCAGTTCTTC

abundance: -
v_gene: TRBV6-5
j_gene: TRBJ1-2
d_gene: TRBD1
CDR3aa: CASSRGQGYGYTF
CDR3nt: TGTGCCAGCAGTCGGGGACAGGGCTATGGCTACACCTTC

abundance: once
v_gene: TRBV7-8
j_gene: TRBJ2-7
d_gene: -
CDR3aa: CASRQLGGEQYF
CDR3nt: TGTGCCAGCAGACAACTAGGGGGCGAGCAGTACTTC

abundance: -
v_gene: TRBV28
j_gene: TRBJ1-5
d_gene: TRBD1
CDR3aa: CASRWDRDNQPQHF
CDR3nt: TGTGCCAGCAGATGGGACAGGGACAATCAGCCCCAGCATTTT

abundance: once
v_gene: TRBV7-2
j_gene: TRBJ2-5
d_gene: -
CDR3aa: CASSPGPANQETQYF
CDR3nt: TGTGCCAGCAGCCCAGGCCCGGCTAACCAAGAGACCCAGTACTTC